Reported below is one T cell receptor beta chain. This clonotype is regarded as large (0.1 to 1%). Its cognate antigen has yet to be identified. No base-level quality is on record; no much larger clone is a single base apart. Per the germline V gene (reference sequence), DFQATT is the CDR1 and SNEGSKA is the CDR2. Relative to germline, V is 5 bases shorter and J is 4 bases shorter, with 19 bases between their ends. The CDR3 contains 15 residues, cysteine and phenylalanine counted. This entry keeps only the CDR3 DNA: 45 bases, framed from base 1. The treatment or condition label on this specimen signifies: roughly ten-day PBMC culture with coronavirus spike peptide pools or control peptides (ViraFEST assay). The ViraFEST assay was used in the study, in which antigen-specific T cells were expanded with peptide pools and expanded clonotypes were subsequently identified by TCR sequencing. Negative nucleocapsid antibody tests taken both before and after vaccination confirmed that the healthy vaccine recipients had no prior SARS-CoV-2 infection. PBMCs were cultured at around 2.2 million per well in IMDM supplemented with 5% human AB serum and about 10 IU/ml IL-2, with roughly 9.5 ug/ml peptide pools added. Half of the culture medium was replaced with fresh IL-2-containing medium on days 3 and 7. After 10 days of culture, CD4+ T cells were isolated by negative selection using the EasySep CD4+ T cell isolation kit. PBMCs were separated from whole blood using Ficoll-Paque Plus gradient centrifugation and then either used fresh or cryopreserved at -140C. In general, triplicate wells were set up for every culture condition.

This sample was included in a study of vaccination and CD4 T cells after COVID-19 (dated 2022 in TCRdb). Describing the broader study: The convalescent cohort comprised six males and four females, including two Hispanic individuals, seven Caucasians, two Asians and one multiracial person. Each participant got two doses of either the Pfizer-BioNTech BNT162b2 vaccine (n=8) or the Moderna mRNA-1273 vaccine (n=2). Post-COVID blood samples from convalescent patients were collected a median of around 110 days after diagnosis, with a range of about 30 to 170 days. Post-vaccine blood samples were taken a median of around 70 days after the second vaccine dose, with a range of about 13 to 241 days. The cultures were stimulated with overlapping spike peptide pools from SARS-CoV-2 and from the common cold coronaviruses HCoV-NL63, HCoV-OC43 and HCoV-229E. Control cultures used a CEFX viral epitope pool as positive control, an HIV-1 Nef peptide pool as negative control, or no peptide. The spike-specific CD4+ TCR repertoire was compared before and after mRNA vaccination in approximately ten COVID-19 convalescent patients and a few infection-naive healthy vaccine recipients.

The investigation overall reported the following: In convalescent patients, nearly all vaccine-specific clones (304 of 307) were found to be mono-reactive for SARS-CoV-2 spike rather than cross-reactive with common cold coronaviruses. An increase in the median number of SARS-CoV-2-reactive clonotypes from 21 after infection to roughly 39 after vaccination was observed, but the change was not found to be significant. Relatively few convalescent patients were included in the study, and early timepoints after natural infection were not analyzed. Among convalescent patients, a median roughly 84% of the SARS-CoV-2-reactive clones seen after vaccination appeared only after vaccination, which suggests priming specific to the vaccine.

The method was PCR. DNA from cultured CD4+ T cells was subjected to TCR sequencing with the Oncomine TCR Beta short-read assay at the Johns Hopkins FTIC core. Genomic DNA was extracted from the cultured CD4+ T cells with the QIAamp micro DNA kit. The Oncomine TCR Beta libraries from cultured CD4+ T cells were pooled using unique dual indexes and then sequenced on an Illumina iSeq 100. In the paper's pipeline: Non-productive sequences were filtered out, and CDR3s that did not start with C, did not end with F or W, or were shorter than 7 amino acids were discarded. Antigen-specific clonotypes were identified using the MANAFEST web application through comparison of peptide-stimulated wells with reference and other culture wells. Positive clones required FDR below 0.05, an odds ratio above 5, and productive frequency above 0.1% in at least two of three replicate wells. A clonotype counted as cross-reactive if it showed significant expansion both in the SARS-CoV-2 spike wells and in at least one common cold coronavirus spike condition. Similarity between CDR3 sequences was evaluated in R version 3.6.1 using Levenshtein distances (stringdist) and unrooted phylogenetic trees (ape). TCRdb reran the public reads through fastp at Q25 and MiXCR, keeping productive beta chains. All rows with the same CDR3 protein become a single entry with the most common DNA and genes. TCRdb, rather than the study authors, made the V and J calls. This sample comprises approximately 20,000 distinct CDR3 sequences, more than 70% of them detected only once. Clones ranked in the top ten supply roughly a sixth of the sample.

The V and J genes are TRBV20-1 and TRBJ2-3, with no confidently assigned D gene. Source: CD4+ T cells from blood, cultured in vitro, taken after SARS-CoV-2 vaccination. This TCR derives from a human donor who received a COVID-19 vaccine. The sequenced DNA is TGCAGTGCTCTGGTAGCCCTCCGGGCCGCAGATACGCAGTATTTT. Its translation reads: CSALVALRAADTQYF.